Following are 7 T cell receptor beta chains from one sample sequenced in a study of T cell changes during pregnancy in multiple sclerosis. Assay used: immunoSEQ multiplex PCR; TCRdb lists only in-frame clones, some missing. The table records about 49,000 clones, around 94% of them present only once. The sequencing used CD8+ T cells from peripheral blood mononuclear cells, collected before pregnancy. Receptors were obtained from a female donor with multiple sclerosis, enrolled in a pregnancy study.

This chain uses TRBV7-6 with TRBJ2-7, with D maybe TRBD1 (6 bases). CDR1 is SGHVS and CDR2 is FNYEAQ in the germline V gene. Trimming left V 5 bases short and J 0 bases short, with 17 bases between. This CDR3 has 16 amino acids. The CDR3 sequence is CASSRWYRDSSYEQYF. For the CDR3, the DNA is TGTGCCAGCAGCCGGTGGTACAGGGATAGCTCCTACGAGCAGTACTTC.

The J gene is TRBJ2-5, the V gene TRBV6-5; perhaps TRBD2 as D (6 bases). The CDR3 length is 15 residues. The germline CDR1 and CDR2 sequences are MNHEY and SVGAGI. Trimming took 4 bases from V and 3 from J, leaving 15 bases between them. CDR3 DNA sequence: TGTGCCAGCAGTTCCTCCCGGGGGACGGAAGAGACCCAGTACTTC. It yields the protein CASSSSRGTEETQYF.

The gene calls are TRBV4-1 and TRBJ2-7; possible D gene TRBD2, 6 bases. Germline V gene sequence: CDR1 MGHRA, CDR2 YSYEKL. The CDR3 totals 16 residues. Trimming shortened V by 5 bases and J by 1 base, and 18 bases separated the two germline ends. CDR3 sequence: CASSSSGTGASYEQYF. As DNA, the CDR3 is TGCGCCAGCAGCTCATCTGGGACGGGAGCTTCCTACGAGCAGTACTTC.

The J gene is TRBJ2-2, the V gene TRBV5-1, with 12 bases fitting TRBD1. The junction had 10 bases not matched to a gene; V was cut back by 7 bases and J by 6 bases. Germline V lookup: CDR1 SGHRS, CDR2 YFSETQ. This CDR3 has 16 residues. For the CDR3, the DNA is TGCGCCAGCGCCCGGGGACAGGGGGCATCGGCCGGGGAGCTGTTTTTT. Protein sequence: CASARGQGASAGELFF.

The chain combines TRBV15 with TRBJ1-1; the match to TRBD1 covers 7 bases. The CDR3 is 14 amino acids. Germline trimming cut 3 bases from V and 8 bases from J; bases unmatched to any gene: 9. Germline V gene data show CDR1 as LNHNV and CDR2 as YYDKDF (reference sequence). The CDR3 loop reads CATSREKGAWEAFF. CDR3 nucleotide sequence: TGTGCCACCAGCAGGGAAAAGGGGGCCTGGGAAGCTTTCTTT. Complete variable domain (other parts from reference TRBV15 and TRBJ1-1): DAMVIQNPRYQVTQFGKPVTLSCSQTLNHNVMYWYQQKSSQAPKLLFHYYDKDFNNEADTPDNFQSRRPNTSFCFLDIRSPGLGDTAMYLCATSREKGAWEAFFGQGTRLTVV.

The chain uses TRBV18 and TRBJ1-5, with a weak D call TRBD1 (5 bases). V was pared by 1 base and J by 1 base, with 11 bases between. Germline V gene data show CDR1 as KGHSH and CDR2 as LQKENI. The CDR3 runs 16 residues. CDR3 bases: TGTGCCAGCTCACCACTTCGGGGGGACAGCAATCAGCCCCAGCATTTT. Residues: CASSPLRGDSNQPQHF.

This clone was picked up one time. J is TRBJ1-2 and V is TRBV9; a possible D gene is TRBD1 (5 bases). The CDR3 extends over 17 amino acids. Germline CDR1 SGDLS, CDR2 YYNGEE. Trimming removed 3 bases at V and 6 bases at J, with 24 bases between. This CDR3 is CASSAFGGALSGDGYTF. As DNA, the CDR3 is TGTGCCAGCAGCGCGTTCGGCGGGGCGCTCTCTGGTGATGGCTACACCTTC.